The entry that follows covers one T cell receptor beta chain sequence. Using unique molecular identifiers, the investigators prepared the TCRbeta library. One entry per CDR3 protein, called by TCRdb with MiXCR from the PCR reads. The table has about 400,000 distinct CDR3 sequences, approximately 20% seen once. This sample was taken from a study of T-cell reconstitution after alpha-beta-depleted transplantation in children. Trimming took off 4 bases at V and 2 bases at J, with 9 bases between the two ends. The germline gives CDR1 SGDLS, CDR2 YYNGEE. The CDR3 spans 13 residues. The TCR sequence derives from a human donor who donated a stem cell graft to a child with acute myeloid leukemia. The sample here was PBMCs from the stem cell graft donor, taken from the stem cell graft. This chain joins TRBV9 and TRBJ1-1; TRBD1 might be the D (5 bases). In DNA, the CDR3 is TGTGCCAGCAGCTTCGACAGTAACACTGAAGCTTTCTTT. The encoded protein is CASSFDSNTEAFF.